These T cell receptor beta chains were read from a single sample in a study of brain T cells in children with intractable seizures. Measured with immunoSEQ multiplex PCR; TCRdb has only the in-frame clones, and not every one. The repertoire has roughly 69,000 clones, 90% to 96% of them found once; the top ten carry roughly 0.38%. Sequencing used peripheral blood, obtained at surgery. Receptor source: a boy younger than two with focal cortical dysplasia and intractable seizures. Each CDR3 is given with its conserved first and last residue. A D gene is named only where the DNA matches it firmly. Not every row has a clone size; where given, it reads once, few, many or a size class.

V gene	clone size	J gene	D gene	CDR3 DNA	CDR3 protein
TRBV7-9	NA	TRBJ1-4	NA	TGTGCCAGCAGCCCTTCCACAGGGCTCTTAGGGGAAAAACTGTTTTTT	CASSPSTGLLGEKLFF
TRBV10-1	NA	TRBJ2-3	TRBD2	TGCGCCAGCAGTGAATGGACTAGCGGGGGGTCAGATACGCAGTATTTT	CASSEWTSGGSDTQYF
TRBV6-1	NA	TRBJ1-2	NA	TGTGCCAGCAGCTCCTTCTCGGGGGGTTGGTATGGCTACACCTTC	CASSSFSGGWYGYTF
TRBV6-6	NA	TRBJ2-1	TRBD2	TGTGCCAGCAGTCCCCAGGCTAGCGGGTATGAATATGGACGACCTACCAATGAGCAGTTCTTC	CASSPQASGYEYGRPTNEQFF
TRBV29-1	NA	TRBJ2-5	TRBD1	TGCAGCGTTGAAAAAGTAGGACAGGGTATTCGGGAGACCCAGTACTTC	CSVEKVGQGIRETQYF
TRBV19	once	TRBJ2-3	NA	TGTGCCACCCACGGGGCGGGAATAGATACGCAGTATTTT	CATHGAGIDTQYF
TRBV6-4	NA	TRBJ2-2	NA	TGTGCCAGCAGTGACTCTGTCACCGGGGAGCTGTTTTTT	CASSDSVTGELFF
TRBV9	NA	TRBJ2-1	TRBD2	TGTGCCAGCAGCGCTAGCGGGTCCTCCTACAATGAGCAGTTCTTC	CASSASGSSYNEQFF
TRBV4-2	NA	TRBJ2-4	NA	TGTGCCAGCAGCCAAGACAGGGGAGCCAAAAACATTCAGTACTTC	CASSQDRGAKNIQYF
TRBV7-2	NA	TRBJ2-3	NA	TGTGCCAGCATCCCCCGGGGGCCGAGCACAGATACGCAGTATTTT	CASIPRGPSTDTQYF
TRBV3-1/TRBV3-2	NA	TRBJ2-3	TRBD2	TGTGCCAGCGGTAGCGGGGCCGCATATACCGGAGCTGATACGCAGTATTTT	CASGSGAAYTGADTQYF
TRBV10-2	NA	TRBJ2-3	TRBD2	TGCGCCAGCAGTGAGTTGAGGCGGGGGGGCCGGGCGGACACAGATACGCAGTATTTT	CASSELRRGGRADTDTQYF
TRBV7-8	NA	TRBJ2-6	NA	TGTGCCAGCAGCCCGCAGGGACGTTTCTCTGGGGCCAACGTCCTGACTTTC	CASSPQGRFSGANVLTF
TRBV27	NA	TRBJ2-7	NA	TGTGCCAGCAGTTTATACCCCGGGGCGGTCTCCTACGAGCAGTACTTC	CASSLYPGAVSYEQYF
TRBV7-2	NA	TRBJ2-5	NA	TGTGCCAGCGGTTACCGGGGTTTGGTCCAAGAGACCCAGTACTTC	CASGYRGLVQETQYF
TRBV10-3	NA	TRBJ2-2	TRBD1	TGTGCCATCAGTGGGACAGGGAACACCGGGGAGCTGTTTTTT	CAISGTGNTGELFF